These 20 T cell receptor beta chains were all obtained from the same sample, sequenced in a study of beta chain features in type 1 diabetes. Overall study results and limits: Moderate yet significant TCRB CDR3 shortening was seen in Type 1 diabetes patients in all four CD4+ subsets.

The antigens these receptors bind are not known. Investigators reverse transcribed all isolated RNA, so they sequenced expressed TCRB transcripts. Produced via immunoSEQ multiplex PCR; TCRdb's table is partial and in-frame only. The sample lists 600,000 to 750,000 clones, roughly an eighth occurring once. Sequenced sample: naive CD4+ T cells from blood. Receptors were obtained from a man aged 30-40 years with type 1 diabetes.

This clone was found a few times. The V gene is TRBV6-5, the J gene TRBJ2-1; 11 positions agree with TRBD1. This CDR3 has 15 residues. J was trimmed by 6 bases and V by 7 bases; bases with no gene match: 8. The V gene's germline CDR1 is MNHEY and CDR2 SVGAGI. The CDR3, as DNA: TGTGCCAGCACCGACGGACAGGGGGCTATCAATGAGCAGTTCTTC. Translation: CASTDGQGAINEQFF.

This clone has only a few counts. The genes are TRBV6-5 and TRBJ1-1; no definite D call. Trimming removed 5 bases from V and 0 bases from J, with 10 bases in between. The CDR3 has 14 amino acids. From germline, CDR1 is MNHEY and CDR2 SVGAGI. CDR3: CASSREVMNTEAFF. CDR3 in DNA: TGTGCCAGCAGTCGGGAGGTCATGAACACTGAAGCTTTCTTT.

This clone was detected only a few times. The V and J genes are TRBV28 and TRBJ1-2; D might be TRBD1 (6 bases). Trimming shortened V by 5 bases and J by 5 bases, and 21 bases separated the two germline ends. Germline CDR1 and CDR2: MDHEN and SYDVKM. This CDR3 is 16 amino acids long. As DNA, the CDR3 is TGTGCCAGCAGTCCGTCCGACAGGACGGGGTTATATGGCTACACCTTC. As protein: CASSPSDRTGLYGYTF.

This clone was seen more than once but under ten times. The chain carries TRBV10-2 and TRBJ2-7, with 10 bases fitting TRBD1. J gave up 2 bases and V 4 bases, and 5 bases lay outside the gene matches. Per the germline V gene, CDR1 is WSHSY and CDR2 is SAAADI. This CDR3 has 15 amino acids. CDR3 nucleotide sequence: TGCGCCAGCAGTGCCGGACAGGGGGTTACCTACGAGCAGTACTTC. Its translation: CASSAGQGVTYEQYF.

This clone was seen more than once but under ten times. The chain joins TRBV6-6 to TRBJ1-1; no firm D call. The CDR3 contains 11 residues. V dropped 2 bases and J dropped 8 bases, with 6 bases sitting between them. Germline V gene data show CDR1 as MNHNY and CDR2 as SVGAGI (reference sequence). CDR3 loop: CASSYEAEAFF. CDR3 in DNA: TGTGCCAGCAGTTACGAGGCGGAAGCTTTCTTT.

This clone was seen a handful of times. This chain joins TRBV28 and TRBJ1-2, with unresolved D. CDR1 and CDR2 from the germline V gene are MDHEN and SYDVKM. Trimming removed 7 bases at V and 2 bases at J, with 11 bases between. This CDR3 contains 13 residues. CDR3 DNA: TGTGCCAGCACTCCCCCGGAGAACTATGGCTACACCTTC. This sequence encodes CASTPPENYGYTF.

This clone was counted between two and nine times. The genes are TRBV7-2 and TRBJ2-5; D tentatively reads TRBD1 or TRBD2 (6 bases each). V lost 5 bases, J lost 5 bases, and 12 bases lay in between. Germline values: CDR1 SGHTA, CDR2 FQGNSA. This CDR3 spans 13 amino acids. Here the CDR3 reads CASSPGAGETQYF. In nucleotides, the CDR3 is TGTGCCAGCAGCCCGGGGGCAGGGGAGACCCAGTACTTC.

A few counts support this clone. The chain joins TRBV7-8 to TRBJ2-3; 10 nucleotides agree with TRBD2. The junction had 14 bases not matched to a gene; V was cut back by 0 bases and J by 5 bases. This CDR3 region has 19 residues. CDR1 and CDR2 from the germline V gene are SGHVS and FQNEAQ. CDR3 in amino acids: CASSLALLAGARGGDTQYF. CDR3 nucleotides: TGTGCCAGCAGCTTAGCGCTTCTAGCGGGGGCGAGAGGAGGAGATACGCAGTATTTT.

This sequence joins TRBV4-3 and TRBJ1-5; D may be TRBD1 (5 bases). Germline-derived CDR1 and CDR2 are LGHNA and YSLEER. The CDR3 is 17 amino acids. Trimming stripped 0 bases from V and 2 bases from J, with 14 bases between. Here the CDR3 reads CASSQDLPGLGNQPQHF. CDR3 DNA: TGCGCCAGCAGCCAAGACCTCCCAGGGTTAGGCAATCAGCCCCAGCATTTT.

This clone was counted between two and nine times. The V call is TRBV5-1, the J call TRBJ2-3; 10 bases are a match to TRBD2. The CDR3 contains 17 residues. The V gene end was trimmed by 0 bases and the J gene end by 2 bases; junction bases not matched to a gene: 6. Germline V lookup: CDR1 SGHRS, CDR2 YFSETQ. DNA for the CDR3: TGCGCCAGCAGCTTGGCCCCCCTAGCGGGGGCCACAGATACGCAGTATTTT. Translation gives CASSLAPLAGATDTQYF. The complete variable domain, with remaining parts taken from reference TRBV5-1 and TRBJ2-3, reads KAGVTQTPRYLIKTRGQQVTLSCSPISGHRSVSWYQQTPGQGLQFLFEYFSETQRNKGNFPGRFSGRQFSNSRSEMNVSTLELGDSALYLCASSLAPLAGATDTQYFGPGTRLTVL.

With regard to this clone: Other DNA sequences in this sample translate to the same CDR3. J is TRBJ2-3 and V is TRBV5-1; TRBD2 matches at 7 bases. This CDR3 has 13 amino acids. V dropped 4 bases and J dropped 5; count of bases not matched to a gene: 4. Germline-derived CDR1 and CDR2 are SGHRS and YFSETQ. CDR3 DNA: TGCGCCAGCAGCCCGGCGGGGGAAGATACGCAGTATTTT. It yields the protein CASSPAGEDTQYF.

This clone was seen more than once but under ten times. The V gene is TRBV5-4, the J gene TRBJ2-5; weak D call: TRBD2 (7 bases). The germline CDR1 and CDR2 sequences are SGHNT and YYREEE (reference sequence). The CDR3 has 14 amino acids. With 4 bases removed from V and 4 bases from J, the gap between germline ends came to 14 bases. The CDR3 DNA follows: TGTGCCAGCAGCCCCAAGGGGGGGCGAGAGACCCAGTACTTC. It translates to CASSPKGGRETQYF.

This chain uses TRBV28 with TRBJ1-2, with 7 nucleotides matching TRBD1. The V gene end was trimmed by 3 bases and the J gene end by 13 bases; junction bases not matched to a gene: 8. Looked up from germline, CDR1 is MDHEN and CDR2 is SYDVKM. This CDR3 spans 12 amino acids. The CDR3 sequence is CASSFATGVATF. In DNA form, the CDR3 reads TGTGCCAGCAGTTTCGCAACAGGGGTCGCCACCTTC.

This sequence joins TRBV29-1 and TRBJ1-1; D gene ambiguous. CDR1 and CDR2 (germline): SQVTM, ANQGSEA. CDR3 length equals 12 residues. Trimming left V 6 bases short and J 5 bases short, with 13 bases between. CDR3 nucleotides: TGCAGCGTCTTCAATGTGGGAACTGAAGCTTTCTTT. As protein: CSVFNVGTEAFF.

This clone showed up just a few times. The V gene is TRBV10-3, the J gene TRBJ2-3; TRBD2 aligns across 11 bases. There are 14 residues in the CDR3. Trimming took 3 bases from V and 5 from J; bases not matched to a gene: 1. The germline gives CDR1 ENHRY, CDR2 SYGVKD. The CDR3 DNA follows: TGTGCCATCAGTGACACTAGCGGGGGAGATACGCAGTATTTT. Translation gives CAISDTSGGDTQYF.

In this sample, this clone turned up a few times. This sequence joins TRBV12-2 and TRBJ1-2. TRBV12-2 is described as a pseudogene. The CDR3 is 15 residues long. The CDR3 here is CASRLVRAVKGGYTF. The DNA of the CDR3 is TGTGCAAGTCGCTTAGTAAGGGCGGTAAAGGGTGGCTACACCTTC.

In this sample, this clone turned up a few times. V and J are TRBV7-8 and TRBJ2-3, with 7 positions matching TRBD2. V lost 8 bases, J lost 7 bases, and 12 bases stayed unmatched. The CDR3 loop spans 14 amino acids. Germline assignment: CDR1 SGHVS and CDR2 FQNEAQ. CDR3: CASSTLADTNTQYF. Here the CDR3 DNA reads TGTGCCAGCTCGACCCTAGCGGACACGAATACGCAGTATTTT.

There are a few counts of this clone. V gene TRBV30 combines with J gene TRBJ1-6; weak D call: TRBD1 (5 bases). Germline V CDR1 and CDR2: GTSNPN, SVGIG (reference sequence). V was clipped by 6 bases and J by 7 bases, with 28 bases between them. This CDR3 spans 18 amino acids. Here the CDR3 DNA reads TGTGCCTGCCGGGACCGGGTAGTTTTGGGAGCGGGGAATTCACCCCTCCACTTT. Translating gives CACRDRVVLGAGNSPLHF.

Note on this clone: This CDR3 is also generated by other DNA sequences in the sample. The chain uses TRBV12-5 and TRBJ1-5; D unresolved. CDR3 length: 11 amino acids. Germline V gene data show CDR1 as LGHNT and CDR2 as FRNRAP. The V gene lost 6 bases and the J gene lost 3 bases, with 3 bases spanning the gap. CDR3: CASGTNQPQHF. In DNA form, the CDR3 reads TGTGCTAGTGGGACCAATCAGCCCCAGCATTTT.

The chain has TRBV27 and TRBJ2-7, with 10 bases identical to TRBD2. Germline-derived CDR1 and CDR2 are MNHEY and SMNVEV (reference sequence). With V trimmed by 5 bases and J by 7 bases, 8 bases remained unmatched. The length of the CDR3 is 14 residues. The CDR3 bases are TGTGCCAGCAGTCTACCTAGCGGGGGCAATGAGCAGTACTTC. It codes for CASSLPSGGNEQYF.